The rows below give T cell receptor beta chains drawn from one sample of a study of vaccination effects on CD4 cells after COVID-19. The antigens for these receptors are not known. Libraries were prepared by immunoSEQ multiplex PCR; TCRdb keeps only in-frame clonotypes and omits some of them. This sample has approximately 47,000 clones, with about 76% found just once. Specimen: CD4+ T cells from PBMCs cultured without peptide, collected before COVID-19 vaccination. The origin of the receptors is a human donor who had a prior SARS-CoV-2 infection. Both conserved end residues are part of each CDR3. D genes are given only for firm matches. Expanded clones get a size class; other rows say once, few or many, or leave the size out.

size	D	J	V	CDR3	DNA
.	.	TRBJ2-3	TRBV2	CASSALLSTDTQYF	TGTGCCAGCAGTGCTCTCCTGAGCACAGATACGCAGTATTTT
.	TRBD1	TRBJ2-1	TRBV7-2	CASSLDTGTGGNEQFF	TGTGCCAGCAGCTTAGATACCGGGACAGGGGGCAATGAGCAGTTCTTC
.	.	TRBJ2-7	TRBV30	CAWSGTLYEQYF	TGTGCCTGGAGTGGCACCCTCTACGAGCAGTACTTC
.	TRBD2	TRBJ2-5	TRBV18	CASSPPGPSGYQETQYF	TGTGCCAGCTCACCACCAGGGCCTAGCGGATACCAAGAGACCCAGTACTTC
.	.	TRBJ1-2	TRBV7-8	CASSSSGELWGYTF	TGTGCCAGCAGCAGCTCGGGGGAGTTGTGGGGCTACACCTTC
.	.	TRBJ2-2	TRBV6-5	CASSYFLGLFAGELFF	TGTGCCAGCAGTTACTTCCTTGGTCTCTTTGCCGGGGAGCTGTTTTTT
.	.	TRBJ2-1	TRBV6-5	CASLKPYGDNEQFF	TGTGCCAGCTTAAAGCCCTACGGGGACAATGAGCAGTTCTTC
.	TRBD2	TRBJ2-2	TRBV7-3	CASRPGLGATGELFF	TGTGCCAGCAGACCGGGACTAGGCGCCACCGGGGAGCTGTTTTTT
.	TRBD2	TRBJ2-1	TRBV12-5	CASGPVGGYDYEQFF	TGTGCTAGTGGTCCCGTGGGGGGGTATGATTATGAGCAGTTCTTC
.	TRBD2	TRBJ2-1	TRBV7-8	CASSLSLAENYNEQFF	TGTGCCAGCAGCTTATCTCTAGCGGAAAACTACAATGAGCAGTTCTTC
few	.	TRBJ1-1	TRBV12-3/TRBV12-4	CASSLEIGTEAFF	TGTGCCAGCAGTTTAGAAATCGGTACTGAAGCTTTCTTT
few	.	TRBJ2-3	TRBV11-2	CASSMTVGDSTDTQYF	TGTGCCAGCAGCATGACGGTAGGGGATAGCACAGATACGCAGTATTTT
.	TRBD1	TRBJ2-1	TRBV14	CASSRGQGASREQFF	TGTGCCAGCAGCCGGGGACAGGGGGCTTCCCGTGAGCAGTTCTTC
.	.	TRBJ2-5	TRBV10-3	CAISDTVQETQYF	TGTGCCATCAGTGATACAGTACAAGAGACCCAGTACTTC
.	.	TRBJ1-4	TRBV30	CAWSVLGDTAEKLFF	TGTGCCTGGAGTGTACTAGGAGATACGGCTGAAAAACTGTTTTTT
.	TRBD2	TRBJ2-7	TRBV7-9	CASSLLGEGSYEQYF	TGTGCCAGCAGCCTCCTCGGGGAGGGTTCCTACGAGCAGTACTTC
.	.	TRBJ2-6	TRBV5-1	CASSKYGGPVSGANVLTF	TGCGCCAGCAGCAAGTACGGGGGGCCCGTCTCTGGGGCCAACGTCCTGACTTTC
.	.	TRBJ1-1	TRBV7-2	CASSLGRAEAFF	TGTGCCAGCAGCTTAGGCAGGGCGGAAGCTTTCTTT
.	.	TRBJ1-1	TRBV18	CASSPGVHGNTEAFF	TGTGCCAGCTCACCGGGGGTACACGGGAACACTGAAGCTTTCTTT
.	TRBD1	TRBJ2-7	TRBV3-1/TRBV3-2	CASSRGTGELYEQYF	TGTGCCAGCAGCCGTGGGACAGGGGAGTTGTACGAGCAGTACTTC
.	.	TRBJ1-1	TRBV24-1	CATSDLRLKRIRAEAFF	TGTGCCACCAGTGATTTGCGATTGAAGAGGATTCGGGCTGAAGCTTTCTTT
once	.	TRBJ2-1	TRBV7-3	CASSLGGNKQFF	TGTGCCAGCAGCTTAGGGGGCAACAAGCAGTTCTTC
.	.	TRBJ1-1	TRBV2	CASQQGSGTEAFF	TGTGCCTCCCAACAGGGTTCTGGCACTGAAGCTTTCTTT
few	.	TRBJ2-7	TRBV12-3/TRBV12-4	CASTRTGEQYF	TGTGCCAGCACCCGGACGGGCGAGCAGTACTTC
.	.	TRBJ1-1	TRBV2	CASNQAGMNTEAFF	TGTGCCAGCAACCAGGCGGGCATGAACACTGAAGCTTTCTTT
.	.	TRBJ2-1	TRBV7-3	CASSSAGSSYNEQFF	TGTGCCAGCAGCTCAGCGGGTAGCTCCTACAATGAGCAGTTCTTC
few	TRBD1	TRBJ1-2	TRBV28	CASGQGQESYGYTF	TGTGCCAGCGGACAGGGCCAAGAATCTTATGGCTACACCTTC
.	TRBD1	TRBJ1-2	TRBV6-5	CASSYATGTGTYGYTF	TGTGCCAGCAGTTACGCGACCGGGACAGGGACCTATGGCTACACCTTC
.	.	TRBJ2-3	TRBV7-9	CASSFVGTDTQYF	TGTGCCAGCAGCTTCGTGGGCACAGATACGCAGTATTTT
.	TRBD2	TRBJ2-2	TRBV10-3	CAISAPSGGAPGELFF	TGTGCCATCAGTGCCCCTAGCGGGGGGGCACCCGGGGAGCTGTTTTTT
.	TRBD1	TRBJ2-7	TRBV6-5	CASSPTGTGPYEQYF	TGTGCCAGCAGTCCGACCGGGACAGGGCCCTACGAGCAGTACTTC
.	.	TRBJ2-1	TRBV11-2	CASSLVFGGRGNEQFF	TGTGCCAGCAGCTTAGTTTTCGGGGGCCGGGGGAATGAGCAGTTCTTC
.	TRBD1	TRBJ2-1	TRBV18	CASSGNTGAFYNEQFF	TGTGCCAGCTCTGGGAATACAGGGGCGTTTTACAATGAGCAGTTCTTC
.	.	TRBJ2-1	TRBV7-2	CASINPGGNEQFF	TGTGCCAGCATCAACCCGGGCGGGAATGAGCAGTTCTTC
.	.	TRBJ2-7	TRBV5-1	CASSLGGTDPSYEQYF	TGCGCCAGCAGCTTGGGCGGGACAGACCCTTCCTACGAGCAGTACTTC
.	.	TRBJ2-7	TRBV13	CASREGGGAFREQYF	TGTGCCAGCAGGGAGGGAGGGGGGGCGTTTCGCGAGCAGTACTTC
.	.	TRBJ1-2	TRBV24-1	CATSGPSSLGGFYGYTF	TGTGCCACCAGTGGCCCGTCCTCTCTTGGGGGTTTCTATGGCTACACCTTC
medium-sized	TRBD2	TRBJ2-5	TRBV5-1	CASSLAGGETQYF	TGCGCCAGCAGCTTGGCGGGGGGGGAGACCCAGTACTTC
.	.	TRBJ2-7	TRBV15	CATSRDQSAYSYEQYF	TGTGCCACCAGCAGAGATCAGAGCGCTTACTCCTACGAGCAGTACTTC
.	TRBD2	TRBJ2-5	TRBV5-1	CASSLAGPAGSATQYF	TGCGCCAGCAGCTTGGCGGGGCCAGCGGGGTCAGCTACCCAGTACTTC
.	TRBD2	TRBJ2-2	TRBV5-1	CASSLDLAGGTGELFF	TGCGCCAGCAGCTTGGACCTAGCGGGGGGCACCGGGGAGCTGTTTTTT